The source of this T cell receptor (beta chain) is a study of cytomegalovirus exposure and HLA in healthy donors. Study at large: The 95 to 150 validation repertoires used a platform that matched the one used for the 500 to 700 first-cohort repertoires, as a later analysis reported.

In the case of this clone: Its antigen is unknown.

Donors were drawn from the approximately 130-subject validation cohort, separate from the roughly 670-subject first cohort. CDR3 length: 14 residues. Trimming removed 0 bases from V and 6 bases from J; junction bases left unmatched: 1. From germline, CDR1 is SGHTA and CDR2 FQGTGA. Sequenced by immunoSEQ multiplex PCR; TCRdb stores in-frame clones only, minus some. The table includes tens of thousands of clones, approximately 96% detected once. Broader study findings: It was confirmed in vitro that a few of the CMV-associated chains were specific for CMV antigens.

This TCR came from a woman aged 18 to 35 in good health and CMV-seropositive. What was sequenced was PBMCs. The chain is built from TRBV7-3 and TRBJ2-2, with 7 bases aligning to TRBD2. CDR3 coding DNA: TGTGCCAGCAGCTTAACGGGAGGGGCCGGGGAGCTGTTTTTT. This encodes CASSLTGGAGELFF.